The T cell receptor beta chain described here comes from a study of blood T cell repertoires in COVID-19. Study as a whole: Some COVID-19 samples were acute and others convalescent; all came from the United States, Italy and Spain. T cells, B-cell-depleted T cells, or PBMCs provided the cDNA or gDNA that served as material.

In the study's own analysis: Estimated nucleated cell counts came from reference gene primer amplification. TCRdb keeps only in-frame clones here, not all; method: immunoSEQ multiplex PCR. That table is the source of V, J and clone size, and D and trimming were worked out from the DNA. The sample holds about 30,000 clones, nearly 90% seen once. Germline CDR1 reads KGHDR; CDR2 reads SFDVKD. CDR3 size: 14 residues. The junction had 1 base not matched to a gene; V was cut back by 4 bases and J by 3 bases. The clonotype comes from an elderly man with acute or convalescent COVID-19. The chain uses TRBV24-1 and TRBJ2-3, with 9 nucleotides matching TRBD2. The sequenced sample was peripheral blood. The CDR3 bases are TGTGCCACCAGTGACAGCGGGAGGACAGATACGCAGTATTTT. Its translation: CATSDSGRTDTQYF.